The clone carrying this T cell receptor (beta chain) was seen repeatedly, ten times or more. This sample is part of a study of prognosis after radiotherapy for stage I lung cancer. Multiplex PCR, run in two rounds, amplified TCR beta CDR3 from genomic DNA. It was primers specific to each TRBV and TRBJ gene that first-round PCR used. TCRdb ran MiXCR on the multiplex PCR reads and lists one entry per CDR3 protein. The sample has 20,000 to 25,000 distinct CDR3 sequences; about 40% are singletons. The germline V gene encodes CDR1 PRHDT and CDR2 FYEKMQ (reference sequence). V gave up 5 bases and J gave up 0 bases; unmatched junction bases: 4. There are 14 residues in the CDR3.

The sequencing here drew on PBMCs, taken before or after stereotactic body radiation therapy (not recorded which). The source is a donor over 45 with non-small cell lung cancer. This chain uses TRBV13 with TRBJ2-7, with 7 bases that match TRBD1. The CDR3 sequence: CASSQDRSSYEQYF. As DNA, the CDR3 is TGTGCCAGCAGCCAGGACAGGAGCTCCTACGAGCAGTACTTC.